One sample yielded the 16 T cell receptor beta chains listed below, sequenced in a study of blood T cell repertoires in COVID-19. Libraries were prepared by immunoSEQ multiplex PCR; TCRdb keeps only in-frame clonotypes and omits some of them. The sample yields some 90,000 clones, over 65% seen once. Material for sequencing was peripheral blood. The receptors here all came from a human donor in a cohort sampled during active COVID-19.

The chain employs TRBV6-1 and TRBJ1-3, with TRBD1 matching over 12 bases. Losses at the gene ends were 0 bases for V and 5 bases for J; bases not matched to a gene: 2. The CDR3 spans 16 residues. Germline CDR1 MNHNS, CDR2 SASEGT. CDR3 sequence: CASSEARDRGRNTIYF. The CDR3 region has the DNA TGTGCCAGCAGTGAAGCTAGGGACAGGGGGCGAAACACCATATATTTT.

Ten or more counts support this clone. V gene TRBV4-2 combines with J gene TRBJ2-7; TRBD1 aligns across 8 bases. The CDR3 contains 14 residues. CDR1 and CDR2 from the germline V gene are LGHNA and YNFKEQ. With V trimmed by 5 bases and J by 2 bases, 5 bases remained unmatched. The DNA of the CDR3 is TGTGCCAGCAGCTCACAGGGGGAGGCCTACGAGCAGTACTTC. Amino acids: CASSSQGEAYEQYF.

The CDR3 protein is CASSQDSSGAYEQYF. DNA of the CDR3: TGTGCCAGCAGCCAAGATTCTAGCGGGGCCTACGAGCAGTACTTC. This chain uses TRBV3-1 (or the pseudogene TRBV3-2) with TRBJ2-7, with 9 bases lining up with TRBD2. Trimming took 0 bases from V and 2 from J; bases not matched to a gene: 2. The CDR3 has 15 amino acids. Germline V gene sequence: CDR1 LGHDT, CDR2 YNNKEL (reference sequence).

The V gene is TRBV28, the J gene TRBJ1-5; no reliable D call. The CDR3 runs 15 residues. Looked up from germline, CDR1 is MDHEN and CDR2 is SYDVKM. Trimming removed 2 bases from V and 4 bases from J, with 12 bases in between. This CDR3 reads CASSLDAGFNQPQHF. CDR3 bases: TGTGCCAGCAGTTTAGATGCGGGGTTTAATCAGCCCCAGCATTTT.

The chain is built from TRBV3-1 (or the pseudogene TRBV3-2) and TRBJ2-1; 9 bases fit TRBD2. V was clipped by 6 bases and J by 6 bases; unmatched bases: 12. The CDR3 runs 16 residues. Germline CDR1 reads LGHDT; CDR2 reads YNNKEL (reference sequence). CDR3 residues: CASRSSTSGNSNEQFF. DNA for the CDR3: TGTGCCAGCAGATCTTCGACTAGCGGAAACAGCAATGAGCAGTTCTTC.

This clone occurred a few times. The CDR3 here is CASSVGGWTSGTEQYF. The DNA of the CDR3 is TGTGCCAGCAGCGTAGGGGGATGGACTAGCGGGACCGAGCAGTACTTC. V and J are TRBV9 and TRBJ2-7, with TRBD2 matching over 12 bases. Germline lookup yields CDR1 SGDLS and CDR2 YYNGEE. Trimming took 0 bases from V and 6 from J; bases not matched to a gene: 7. This CDR3 spans 16 amino acids.

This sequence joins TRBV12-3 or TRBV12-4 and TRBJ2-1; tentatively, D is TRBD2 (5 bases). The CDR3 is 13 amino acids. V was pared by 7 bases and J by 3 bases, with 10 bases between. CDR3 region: CASTRAGYNEQFF. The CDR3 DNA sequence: TGTGCCAGCACTCGGGCGGGCTACAATGAGCAGTTCTTC.

This CDR3 reads CASSLDYTSGRTGELFF. CDR3 nucleotides: TGTGCCAGCAGCTTGGATTACACTAGCGGGAGAACCGGGGAGCTGTTTTTT. The chain uses TRBV5-8 and TRBJ2-2, with 11 bases aligning to TRBD2. The CDR3 sequence is 17 residues long. Germline loops: CDR1 SGHTS, CDR2 YDEGEE. The V gene end was trimmed by 0 bases and the J gene end by 5 bases; junction bases not matched to a gene: 6.

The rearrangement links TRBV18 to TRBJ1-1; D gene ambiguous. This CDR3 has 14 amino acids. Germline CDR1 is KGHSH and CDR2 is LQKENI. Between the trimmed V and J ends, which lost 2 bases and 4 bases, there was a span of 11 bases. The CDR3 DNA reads TGTGCCAGCTCACCATCCGGGGAGGGCACTGAAGCTTTCTTT. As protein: CASSPSGEGTEAFF. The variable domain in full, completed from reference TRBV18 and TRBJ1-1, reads NAGVMQNPRHLVRRRGQEARLRCSPMKGHSHVYWYRQLPEEGLKFMVYLQKENIIDESGMPKERFSAEFPKEGPSILRIQQVVRGDSAAYFCASSPSGEGTEAFFGQGTRLTVV.

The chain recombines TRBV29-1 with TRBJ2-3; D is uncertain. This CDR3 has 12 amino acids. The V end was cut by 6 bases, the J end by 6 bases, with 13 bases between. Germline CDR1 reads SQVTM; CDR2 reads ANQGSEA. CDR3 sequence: CSVSGSIDTQYF. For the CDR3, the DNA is TGCAGCGTGTCCGGGTCCATTGATACGCAGTATTTT.

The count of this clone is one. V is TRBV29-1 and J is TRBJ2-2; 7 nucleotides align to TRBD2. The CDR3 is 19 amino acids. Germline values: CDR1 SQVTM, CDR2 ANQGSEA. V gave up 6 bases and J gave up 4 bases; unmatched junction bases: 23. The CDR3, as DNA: TGCAGCGTGACACGAGACCTAACGACCGTGAGGGAGGGCACCGGGGAGCTGTTTTTT. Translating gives CSVTRDLTTVREGTGELFF.

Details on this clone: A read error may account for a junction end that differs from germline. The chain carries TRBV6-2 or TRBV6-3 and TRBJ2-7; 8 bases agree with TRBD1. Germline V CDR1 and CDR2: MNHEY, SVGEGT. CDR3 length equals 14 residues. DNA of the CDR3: TGTGCCAGCAGTGACGGGACAGGAGCATCGAGCAGCCCCTTC. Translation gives CASSDGTGASSSPF.

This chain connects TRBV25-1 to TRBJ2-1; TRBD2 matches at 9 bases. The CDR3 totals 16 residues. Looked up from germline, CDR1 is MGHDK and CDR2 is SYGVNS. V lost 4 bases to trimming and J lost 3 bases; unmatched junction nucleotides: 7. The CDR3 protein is CASSGTLAGNYNEQFF. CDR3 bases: TGTGCCAGCAGTGGAACCCTAGCGGGAAACTACAATGAGCAGTTCTTC.

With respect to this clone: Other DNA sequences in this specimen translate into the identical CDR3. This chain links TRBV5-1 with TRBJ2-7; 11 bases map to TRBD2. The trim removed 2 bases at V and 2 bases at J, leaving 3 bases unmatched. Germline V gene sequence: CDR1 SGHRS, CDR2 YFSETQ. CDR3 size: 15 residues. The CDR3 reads CASSLGTSGTYEQYF. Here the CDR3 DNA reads TGCGCCAGCAGCTTAGGGACTAGCGGAACCTACGAGCAGTACTTC.

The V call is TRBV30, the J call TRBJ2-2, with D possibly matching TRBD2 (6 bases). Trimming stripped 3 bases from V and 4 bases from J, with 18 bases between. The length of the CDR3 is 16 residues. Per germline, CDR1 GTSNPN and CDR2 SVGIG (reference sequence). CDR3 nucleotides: TGTGCCTGGAGACTGGGACCTACCGGGGGCACCGGGGAGCTGTTTTTT. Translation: CAWRLGPTGGTGELFF.

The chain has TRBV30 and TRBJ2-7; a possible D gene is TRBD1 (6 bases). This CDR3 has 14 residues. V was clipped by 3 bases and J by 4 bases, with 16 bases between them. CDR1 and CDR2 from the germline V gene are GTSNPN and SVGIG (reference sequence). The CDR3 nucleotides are TGTGCCTGGAGCAGGGGCGTTAGGTTTTACGAGCAGTACTTC. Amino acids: CAWSRGVRFYEQYF. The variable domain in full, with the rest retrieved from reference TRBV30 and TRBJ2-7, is SQTIHQWPATLVQPVGSPLSLECTVEGTSNPNLYWYRQAAGRGLQLLFYSVGIGQISSEVPQNLSASRPQDRQFILSSKKLLLSDSGFYLCAWSRGVRFYEQYFGPGTRLTVT.